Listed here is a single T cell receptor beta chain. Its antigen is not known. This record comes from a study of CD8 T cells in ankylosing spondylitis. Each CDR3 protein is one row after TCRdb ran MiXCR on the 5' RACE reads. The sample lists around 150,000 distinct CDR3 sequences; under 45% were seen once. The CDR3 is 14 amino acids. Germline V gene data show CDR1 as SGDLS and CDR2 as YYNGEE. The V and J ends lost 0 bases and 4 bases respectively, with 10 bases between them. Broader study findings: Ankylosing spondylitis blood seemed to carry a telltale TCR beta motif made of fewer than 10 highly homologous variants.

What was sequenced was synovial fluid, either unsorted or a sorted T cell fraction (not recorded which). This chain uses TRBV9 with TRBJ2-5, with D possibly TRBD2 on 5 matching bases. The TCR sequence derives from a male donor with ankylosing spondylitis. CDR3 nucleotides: TGTGCCAGCAGCGTAGGGCTAGCACTAGAGACCCAGTACTTC. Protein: CASSVGLALETQYF.